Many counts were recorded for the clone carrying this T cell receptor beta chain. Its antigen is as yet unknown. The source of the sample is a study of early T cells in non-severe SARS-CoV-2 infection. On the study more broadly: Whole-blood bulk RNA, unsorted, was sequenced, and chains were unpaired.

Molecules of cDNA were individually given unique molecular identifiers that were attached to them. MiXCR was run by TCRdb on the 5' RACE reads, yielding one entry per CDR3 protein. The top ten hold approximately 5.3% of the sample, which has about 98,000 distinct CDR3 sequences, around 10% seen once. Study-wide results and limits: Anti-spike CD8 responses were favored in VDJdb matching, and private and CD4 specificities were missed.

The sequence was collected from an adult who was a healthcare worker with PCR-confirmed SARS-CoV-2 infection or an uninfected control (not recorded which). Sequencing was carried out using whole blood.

CDR3 DNA: TGTGCCAGCAGTTACTCGGAGCGGGGGGGTTACAATGAGCAGTTCTTC. Its protein product is CASSYSERGGYNEQFF. The rearrangement joins TRBV6-5 to TRBJ2-1; TRBD2 aligns across 10 bases. From germline, CDR1 is MNHEY and CDR2 SVGAGI. This CDR3 has 16 residues. J was trimmed by 4 bases and V by 0 bases; bases with no gene match: 3.